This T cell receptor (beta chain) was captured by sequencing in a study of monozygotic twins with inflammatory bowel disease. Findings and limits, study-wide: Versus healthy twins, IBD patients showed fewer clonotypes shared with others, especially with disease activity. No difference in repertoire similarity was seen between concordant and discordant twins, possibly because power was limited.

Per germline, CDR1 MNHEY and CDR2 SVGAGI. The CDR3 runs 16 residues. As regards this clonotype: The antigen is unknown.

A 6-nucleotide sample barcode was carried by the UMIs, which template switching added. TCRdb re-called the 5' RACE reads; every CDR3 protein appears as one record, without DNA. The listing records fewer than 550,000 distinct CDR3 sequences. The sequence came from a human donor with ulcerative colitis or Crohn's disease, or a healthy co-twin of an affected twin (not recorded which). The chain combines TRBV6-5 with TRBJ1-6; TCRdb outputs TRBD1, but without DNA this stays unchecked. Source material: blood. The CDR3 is CASSYYGTQLNSPLHF.